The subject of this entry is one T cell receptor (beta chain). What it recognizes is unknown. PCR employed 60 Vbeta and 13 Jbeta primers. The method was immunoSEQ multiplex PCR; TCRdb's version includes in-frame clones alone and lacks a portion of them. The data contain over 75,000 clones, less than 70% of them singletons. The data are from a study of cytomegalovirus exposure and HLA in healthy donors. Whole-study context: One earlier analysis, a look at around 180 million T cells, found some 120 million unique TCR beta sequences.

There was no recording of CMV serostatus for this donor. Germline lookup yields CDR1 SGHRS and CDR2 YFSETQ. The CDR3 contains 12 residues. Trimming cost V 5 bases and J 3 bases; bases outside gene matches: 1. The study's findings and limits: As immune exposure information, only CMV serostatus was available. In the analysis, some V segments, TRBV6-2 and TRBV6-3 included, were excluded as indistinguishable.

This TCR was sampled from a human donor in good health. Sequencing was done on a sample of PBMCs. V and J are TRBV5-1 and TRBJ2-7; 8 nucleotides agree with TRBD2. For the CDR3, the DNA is TGCGCCAGCAGGCTAGCGGGCTACGAGCAGTACTTC. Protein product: CASRLAGYEQYF.